The 26 T cell receptor beta chains below all came from one sample that was sequenced in a study of cytomegalovirus exposure and HLA in healthy donors. With 60 Vbeta and 13 Jbeta primers, the PCR was carried out. Sequencing used immunoSEQ multiplex PCR; TCRdb keeps in-frame clones, though not all of them. The data contain about 140,000 clones, approximately 80% of them singletons. The material sequenced was PBMCs. The receptor source for this set is a middle-aged man in good health and CMV-seronegative.

The J gene is TRBJ2-5, the V gene TRBV5-6; D unresolved. The J call may be faulty, since TRBJ2-7 better matches the DNA end. The CDR3 runs 12 residues. Germline CDR1 is SGHDT and CDR2 is YYEEEE. The CDR3: CASSFPPYEQYF. In DNA, the CDR3 is TGTGCCAGCAGCTTCCCCCCCTACGAGCAGTACTTC.

The chain carries TRBV27 and TRBJ2-1, with 9 bases lining up with TRBD1. Trimming at V came to 4 bases and at J to 7 bases, leaving 5 bases not matched to a gene. This CDR3 is 14 amino acids long. Germline assignment: CDR1 MNHEY and CDR2 SMNVEV (reference sequence). CDR3 in DNA: TGTGCCAGCAGTTCCGACAGGGGGAAAAATGAGCAGTTCTTC. Its translation: CASSSDRGKNEQFF.

The sample holds one count of this clone. This rearrangement joins TRBV30 to TRBJ2-7; the D gene is possibly TRBD2 (6 bases). The CDR3 extends over 13 amino acids. Germline V gene sequence: CDR1 GTSNPN, CDR2 SVGIG (reference sequence). V was trimmed by 2 bases and J by 2 bases, leaving 10 bases between them. CDR3: CAWSWGEAYEQYF. The CDR3 region has the DNA TGTGCCTGGAGTTGGGGGGAGGCCTACGAGCAGTACTTC.

V gene TRBV6-5 combines with J gene TRBJ1-6, with D possibly matching TRBD1 (6 bases). Trimming removed 4 bases at V and 9 bases at J, with 19 bases between. Germline V gene lookup returns CDR1 MNHEY and CDR2 SVGAGI. CDR3 length: 16 amino acids. CDR3 in amino acids: CASSFSSDSAGSPLHF. As DNA, the CDR3 is TGTGCCAGCAGTTTTTCATCGGACAGTGCGGGTTCACCCCTCCACTTT.

The chain carries TRBV30 and TRBJ1-1; D not resolved. The CDR3 sequence is 11 residues long. Germline CDR1 is GTSNPN and CDR2 is SVGIG (reference sequence). The V end was cut by 7 bases, the J end by 11 bases, with 17 bases between. CDR3 DNA: TGTGCCTCCCTGGGAGAGCCTCCGGCTTTCTTT. Translated: CASLGEPPAFF. Filled out from reference TRBV30 and TRBJ1-1, the complete variable domain reads SQTIHQWPATLVQPVGSPLSLECTVEGTSNPNLYWYRQAAGRGLQLLFYSVGIGQISSEVPQNLSASRPQDRQFILSSKKLLLSDSGFYLCASLGEPPAFFGQGTRLTVV.

The rearrangement links TRBV2 to TRBJ2-2, with no clear D. There are 14 residues in the CDR3. Trimming shortened V by 6 bases and J by 1 base, and 9 bases separated the two germline ends. Per the germline V gene, CDR1 is SNHLY and CDR2 is FYNNEI. CDR3 nucleotide sequence: TGTGCCAGCAGGAAAGAGATGAACACCGGGGAGCTGTTTTTT. Its protein product is CASRKEMNTGELFF. The entire variable domain, with the rest obtained from reference TRBV2 and TRBJ2-2, is as follows: EPEVTQTPSHQVTQMGQEVILRCVPISNHLYFYWYRQILGQKVEFLVSFYNNEISEKSEIFDDQFSVERPDGSNFTLKIRSTKLEDSAMYFCASRKEMNTGELFFGEGSRLTVL.

The J gene is TRBJ1-2, the V gene TRBV5-4; 7 nucleotides agree with TRBD1. V was pared by 0 bases and J by 4 bases, with 6 bases of the junction left unmatched. Germline-derived CDR1 and CDR2 are SGHNT and YYREEE (reference sequence). The CDR3 consists of 15 residues. The CDR3 is CASSLEAGGSYGYTF. For the CDR3, the DNA is TGTGCCAGCAGCTTGGAGGCAGGGGGTAGCTATGGCTACACCTTC.

The chain carries TRBV6-1 and TRBJ2-5; 8 nucleotides line up with TRBD1. CDR1 is MNHNS, CDR2 SASEGT, per germline. The V segment lost 6 bases and the J segment 4 bases; nucleotides outside the gene matches: 4. The CDR3 totals 13 residues. CDR3 DNA sequence: TGTGCCAGCAGGGCGACAGGGGTAGAGACCCAGTACTTC. It translates to CASRATGVETQYF.

This sequence joins TRBV11-2 and TRBJ2-5; possibly TRBD2 for D (6 bases). The DNA end lines up better with TRBJ2-7; the J call may be wrong. Germline loops: CDR1 SGHAT, CDR2 FQNNGV. The CDR3 loop spans 15 amino acids. The CDR3 DNA sequence: TGTGCCAGCAGCTTAGGACGACTAGGGTCCTACGAGCAGTACTTC. This translates into CASSLGRLGSYEQYF.

V is TRBV5-4 and J is TRBJ2-3; maybe TRBD2 (5 bases). Germline lookup yields CDR1 SGHNT and CDR2 YYREEE (reference sequence). This CDR3 comprises 13 residues. Trimming left V 4 bases short and J 2 bases short, with 8 bases between. The CDR3 sequence is CASSRGDTDTQYF. The CDR3 DNA reads as TGTGCCAGCAGCCGGGGTGACACAGATACGCAGTATTTT.

This chain links TRBV5-5 with TRBJ2-6; 7 nucleotides agree with TRBD1. CDR1 SGHKS and CDR2 YYEKEE come from the germline V gene (reference sequence). The CDR3 has 16 amino acids. J gave up 2 bases and V 10 bases, and 12 bases lay outside the gene matches. The CDR3 DNA sequence: TGTGCCTCATCGACAGGGCTAACTGCTGGGGCCAACGTCCTGACTTTC. Translation: CASSTGLTAGANVLTF.

The CDR3 DNA sequence: TGTGCCAGCAGTTTATACGAGTGGGAGCGAGAGTATTTT. This sequence encodes CASSLYEWEREYF. The chain links TRBV27 to TRBJ2-3; D may be TRBD2 (5 bases). Germline V lookup: CDR1 MNHEY, CDR2 SMNVEV (reference sequence). CDR3 length equals 13 residues. Trimming removed 1 base at V and 13 bases at J, with 15 bases between.

Written as DNA, the CDR3 is TGCGCCAGCAGCTTGACGGGCAGGGGAACAGATACGCAGTATTTT. It translates to CASSLTGRGTDTQYF. This chain links TRBV5-1 with TRBJ2-3; maybe TRBD1 (6 bases). The V end was cut by 1 base, the J end by 3 bases, with 12 bases between. Per germline, CDR1 SGHRS and CDR2 YFSETQ. The CDR3 extends over 15 amino acids.

The chain employs TRBV5-5 and TRBJ2-7, with 7 nucleotides matching TRBD1. The CDR3 consists of 15 residues. Germline CDR1 is SGHKS and CDR2 is YYEKEE (reference sequence). Trimming removed 4 bases from V and 5 bases from J; junction bases left unmatched: 12. The CDR3 protein is CASSMLTGRWDEQYF. The CDR3 DNA reads as TGTGCCAGCAGCATGCTGACAGGGCGTTGGGACGAGCAGTACTTC.

This clone was observed once. This sequence joins TRBV11-3 and TRBJ2-7, with TRBD1 matching over 8 bases. Germline CDR1 SGHNT, CDR2 YENEEA. There are 14 residues in the CDR3. The trim removed 4 bases at V and 1 base at J, leaving 3 bases unmatched. The CDR3 bases are TGTGCCAGCAGCTCGGGACAGGCATCCTACGAGCAGTACTTC. Translation: CASSSGQASYEQYF.

The chain couples TRBV11-2 to TRBJ1-1; 8 nucleotides agree with TRBD1. Trimming cost V 1 base and J 4 bases; bases outside gene matches: 2. Per germline, CDR1 SGHAT and CDR2 FQNNGV. This CDR3 comprises 14 residues. The CDR3 region has the DNA TGTGCCAGCAGCTTAGGACAGGGGTCCACTGAAGCTTTCTTT. It is translated as CASSLGQGSTEAFF.

The chain employs TRBV28 and TRBJ2-7; TRBD1 agrees at 7 bases. The length of the CDR3 is 14 residues. Losses at the gene ends were 2 bases for V and 3 bases for J; bases not matched to a gene: 4. Germline V lookup: CDR1 MDHEN, CDR2 SYDVKM. The CDR3 loop reads CASSLGRDSYEQYF. The DNA of the CDR3 is TGTGCCAGCAGTTTAGGCCGGGACAGCTACGAGCAGTACTTC.

This clone has more than one count but fewer than ten. An end of the junction differs from the germline gene, which may be a read error. The chain is built from TRBV28 and TRBJ1-5; D is uncertain. CDR1 is MDHEN and CDR2 is SYDVKM in the germline V gene. The CDR3 spans 10 residues. The chain's CDR3 is CASSLGRVYF. CDR3 DNA sequence: TGTGCCAGCAGCTTGGGGAGGGTATATTTT. Supplemented by reference TRBV28 and TRBJ1-5, the full variable domain reads DVKVTQSSRYLVKRTGEKVFLECVQDMDHENMFWYRQDPGLGLRLIYFSYDVKMKEKGDIPEGYSVSREKKERFSLILESASTNQTSMYLCASSLGRVYFGDGTRLSIL.

The chain has TRBV6-5 and TRBJ1-3; D is ambiguous. The CDR3 length is 16 residues. The ends were cut back, 0 bases at V and 0 bases at J, with 9 bases in the middle. Germline V gene lookup returns CDR1 MNHEY and CDR2 SVGAGI. The CDR3 nucleotides read TGTGCCAGCAGTTACTCGCGGGAGAGCTCTGGAAACACCATATATTTT. Protein sequence: CASSYSRESSGNTIYF.

The chain links TRBV4-1 to TRBJ1-6; weak D call: TRBD1 (6 bases). Trimming cost V 3 bases and J 3 bases, with 24 bases left between them. Germline V lookup: CDR1 MGHRA, CDR2 YSYEKL. The CDR3 spans 20 residues. This CDR3 is CASSHYQWAGESVYNSPLHF. The CDR3 DNA sequence: TGCGCCAGCAGCCATTACCAGTGGGCAGGGGAGTCGGTCTATAATTCACCCCTCCACTTT.

CDR3 DNA: TGCGCCAGCAGCCTCCGGGACACTTCGAACACCGGGGAGCTGTTTTTT. Translating it yields CASSLRDTSNTGELFF. The V and J genes are TRBV5-1 and TRBJ2-2; D perhaps matches TRBD1 (6 bases). Trimming shortened V by 4 bases and J by 0 bases, and 13 bases separated the two germline ends. CDR3 length: 16 amino acids. Germline V gene data show CDR1 as SGHRS and CDR2 as YFSETQ. Filled out from reference TRBV5-1 and TRBJ2-2, the complete variable domain reads KAGVTQTPRYLIKTRGQQVTLSCSPISGHRSVSWYQQTPGQGLQFLFEYFSETQRNKGNFPGRFSGRQFSNSRSEMNVSTLELGDSALYLCASSLRDTSNTGELFFGEGSRLTVL.

This chain joins TRBV7-8 and TRBJ2-1; TRBD2 agrees at 13 bases. The CDR3 has 16 amino acids. The V gene's germline CDR1 is SGHVS and CDR2 FQNEAQ. V dropped 2 bases and J dropped 8; count of bases not matched to a gene: 6. CDR3 sequence: CASSLRTSGSTDEQFF. The CDR3 DNA follows: TGTGCCAGCAGCTTACGGACTAGCGGGAGTACGGATGAGCAGTTCTTC.

In its sample, this clone was seen a few times. This chain joins TRBV28 and TRBJ2-7; weak D call: TRBD2 (6 bases). Trimming shortened V by 8 bases and J by 3 bases, and 14 bases separated the two germline ends. The germline CDR1 and CDR2 sequences are MDHEN and SYDVKM. CDR3 size: 13 residues. The CDR3, as DNA: TGTGCCAGCTCCCTATTGGGGGGCTACGAGCAGTACTTC. This codes for CASSLLGGYEQYF. The full variable domain, its missing parts supplied by reference TRBV28 and TRBJ2-7, is DVKVTQSSRYLVKRTGEKVFLECVQDMDHENMFWYRQDPGLGLRLIYFSYDVKMKEKGDIPEGYSVSREKKERFSLILESASTNQTSMYLCASSLLGGYEQYFGPGTRLTVT.

The chain carries TRBV10-1 and TRBJ2-3; D call uncertain. This CDR3 spans 15 amino acids. The ends were cut back, 4 bases at V and 4 bases at J, with 15 bases in the middle. In germline, CDR1 is WNHNN, CDR2 SYGVQD (reference sequence). The CDR3 bases are TGCGCCAGCAGTGGTAGCACCACTGGGTCAGATACGCAGTATTTT. Protein sequence: CASSGSTTGSDTQYF.

This clone has more than one count but fewer than ten. The rearrangement joins TRBV5-8 to TRBJ1-6, with TRBD1 as a possible D gene (5 bases). The V gene lost 7 bases and the J gene lost 10 bases, with 21 bases spanning the gap. The CDR3 is 15 amino acids. Germline V gene data show CDR1 as SGHTS and CDR2 as YDEGEE. The CDR3 sequence is CASGARGGVGSPLHF. CDR3 nucleotide sequence: TGTGCCAGCGGCGCGAGGGGAGGGGTCGGGTCACCCCTCCACTTT. The full variable domain, rest sourced from reference TRBV5-8 and TRBJ1-6, is EAGVTQSPTHLIKTRGQQATLRCSPISGHTSVYWYQQALGLGLQFLLWYDEGEERNRGNFPPRFSGRQFPNYSSELNVNALELEDSALYLCASGARGGVGSPLHFGNGTRLTVT.

J is TRBJ2-3 and V is TRBV9, with D perhaps matching TRBD1 (6 bases). The CDR3 loop spans 16 amino acids. Trimming removed 0 bases at V and 3 bases at J, with 14 bases between. Germline values: CDR1 SGDLS, CDR2 YYNGEE. In nucleotides, the CDR3 is TGTGCCAGCAGCGTAGGGCCGAATACAGGGACAGATACGCAGTATTTT. Residues: CASSVGPNTGTDTQYF.